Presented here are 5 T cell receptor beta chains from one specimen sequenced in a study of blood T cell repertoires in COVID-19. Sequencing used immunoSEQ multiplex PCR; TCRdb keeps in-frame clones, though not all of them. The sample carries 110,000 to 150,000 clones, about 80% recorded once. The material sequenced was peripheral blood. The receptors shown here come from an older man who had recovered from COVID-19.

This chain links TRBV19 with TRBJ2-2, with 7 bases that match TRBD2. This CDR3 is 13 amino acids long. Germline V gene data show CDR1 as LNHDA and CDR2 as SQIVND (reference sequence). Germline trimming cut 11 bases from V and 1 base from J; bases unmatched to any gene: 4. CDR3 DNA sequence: TGTGCCTCAAAGCGGGAGAACACCGGGGAGCTGTTTTTT. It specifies CASKRENTGELFF. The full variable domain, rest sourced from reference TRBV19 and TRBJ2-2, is DGGITQSPKYLFRKEGQNVTLSCEQNLNHDAMYWYRQDPGQGLRLIYYSQIVNDFQKGDIAEGYSVSREKKESFPLTVTSAQKNPTAFYLCASKRENTGELFFGEGSRLTVL.

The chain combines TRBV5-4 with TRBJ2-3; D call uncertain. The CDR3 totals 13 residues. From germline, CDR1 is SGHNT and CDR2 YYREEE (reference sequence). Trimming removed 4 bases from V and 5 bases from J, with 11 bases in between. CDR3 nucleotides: TGTGCCAGCAGCGCCCGACTCGTAGATACGCAGTATTTT. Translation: CASSARLVDTQYF.

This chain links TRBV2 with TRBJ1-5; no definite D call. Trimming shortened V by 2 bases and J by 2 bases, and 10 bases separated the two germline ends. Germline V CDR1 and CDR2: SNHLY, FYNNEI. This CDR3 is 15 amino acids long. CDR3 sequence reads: CASSESWPGNQPQHF. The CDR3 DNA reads TGTGCCAGCAGTGAAAGTTGGCCTGGCAATCAGCCCCAGCATTTT.

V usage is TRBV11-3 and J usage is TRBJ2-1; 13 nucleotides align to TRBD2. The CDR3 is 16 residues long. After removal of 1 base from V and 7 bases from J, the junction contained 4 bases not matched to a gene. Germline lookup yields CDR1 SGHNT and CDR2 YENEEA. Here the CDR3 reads CASSLGTSGRWNEQFF. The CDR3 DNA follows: TGTGCCAGCAGCTTAGGGACTAGCGGGAGATGGAATGAGCAGTTCTTC.

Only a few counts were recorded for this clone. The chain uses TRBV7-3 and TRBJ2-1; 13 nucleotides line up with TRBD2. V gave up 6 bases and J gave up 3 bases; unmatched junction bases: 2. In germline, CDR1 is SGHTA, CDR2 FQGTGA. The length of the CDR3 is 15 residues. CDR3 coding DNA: TGTGCCAGCAGTCGACTAGCGGGAGGCTACAATGAGCAGTTCTTC. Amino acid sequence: CASSRLAGGYNEQFF.